This T cell receptor (beta chain) emerged from a study of blood T cell repertoires in COVID-19. Generated by immunoSEQ multiplex PCR, the TCRdb table keeps only in-frame clones and is missing some. The sample has about 100,000 clones; approximately 81% are singletons. V trimming: 6 bases; J trimming: 5 bases; junction bases outside the gene matches: 2. The CDR3 runs 14 residues. Per germline, CDR1 LNHDA and CDR2 SQIVND (reference sequence). The receptor was isolated from a human donor in a cohort sampled during active COVID-19. Sequencing was carried out using peripheral blood. The chain uses TRBV19 and TRBJ2-1, with 12 bases identical to TRBD2. The CDR3 loop reads CASRLAGGNNEQFF. DNA for the CDR3: TGTGCCAGTAGGCTAGCGGGAGGGAACAATGAGCAGTTCTTC.